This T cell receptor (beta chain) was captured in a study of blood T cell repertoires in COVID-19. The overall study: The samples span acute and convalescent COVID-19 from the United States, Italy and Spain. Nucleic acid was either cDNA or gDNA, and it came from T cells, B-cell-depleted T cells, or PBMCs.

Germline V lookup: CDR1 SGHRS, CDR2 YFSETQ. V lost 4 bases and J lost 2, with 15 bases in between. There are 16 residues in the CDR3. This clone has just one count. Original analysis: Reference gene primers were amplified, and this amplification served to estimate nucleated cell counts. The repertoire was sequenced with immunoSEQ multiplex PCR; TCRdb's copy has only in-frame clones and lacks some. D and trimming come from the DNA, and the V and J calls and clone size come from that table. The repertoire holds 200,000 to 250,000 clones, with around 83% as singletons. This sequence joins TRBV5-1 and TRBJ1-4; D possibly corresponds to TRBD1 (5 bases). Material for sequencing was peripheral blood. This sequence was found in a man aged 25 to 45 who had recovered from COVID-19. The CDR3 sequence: CASSPRIGGTNEKLFF. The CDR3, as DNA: TGCGCCAGCAGCCCTCGGATCGGGGGGACTAATGAAAAACTGTTTTTT.